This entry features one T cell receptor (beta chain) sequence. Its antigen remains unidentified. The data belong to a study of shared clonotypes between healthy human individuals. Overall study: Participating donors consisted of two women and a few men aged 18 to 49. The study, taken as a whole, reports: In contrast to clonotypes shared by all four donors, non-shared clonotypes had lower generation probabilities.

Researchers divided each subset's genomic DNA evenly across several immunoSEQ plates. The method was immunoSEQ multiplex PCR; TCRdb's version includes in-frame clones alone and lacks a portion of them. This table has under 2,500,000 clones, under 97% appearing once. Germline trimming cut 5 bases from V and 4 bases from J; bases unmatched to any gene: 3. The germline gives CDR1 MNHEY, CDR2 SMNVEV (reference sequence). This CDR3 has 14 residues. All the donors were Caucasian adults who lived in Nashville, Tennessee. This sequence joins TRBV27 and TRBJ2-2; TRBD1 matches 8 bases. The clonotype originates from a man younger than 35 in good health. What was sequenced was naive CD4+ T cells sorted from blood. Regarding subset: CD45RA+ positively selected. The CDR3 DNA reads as TGTGCCAGCAGTCAGGGGGCGGTCACCGGGGAGCTGTTTTTT. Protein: CASSQGAVTGELFF.